The 2 T cell receptor beta chains below were found in one sample sequenced in a study of control samples from healthy donors and cancer patients (dated by TCRdb to about 2020). The protocol used for the library was the immunoSEQ multiplex PCR assay. TCRdb retrieved this table from immuneACCESS and kept in-frame rearrangements only. Not all clones are present; in checked studies, unresolved V genes account for under half, and no reason is known for the remainder. In all, the sample holds 120,000 or so clones, and 91% of those were seen once. Of the sample, about 7.2% falls within the top ten clones. The sample consisted of blood. These TCRs come from a woman younger than 35 in good health.

V usage is TRBV12-5 and J usage is TRBJ2-5, with no clear D. V was trimmed by 1 base and J by 7 bases, leaving 7 bases between them. In germline, CDR1 is LGHNT, CDR2 FRNRAP. The CDR3 contains 12 residues. The CDR3 sequence is CASGLAGGTQYF. DNA of the CDR3: TGTGCTAGTGGTTTGGCCGGTGGGACCCAGTACTTC.

This clone showed up just once. CDR3 nucleotides: TGTGCCAGCAGTTACTCGAGTTACGGGGGGAACACTGAAGCTTTCTTT. It encodes CASSYSSYGGNTEAFF. The chain carries TRBV6-5 and TRBJ1-1; maybe TRBD1 (5 bases). This CDR3 has 16 amino acids. Germline assignment: CDR1 MNHEY and CDR2 SVGAGI. Trimming removed 0 bases at V and 1 base at J, with 12 bases between.